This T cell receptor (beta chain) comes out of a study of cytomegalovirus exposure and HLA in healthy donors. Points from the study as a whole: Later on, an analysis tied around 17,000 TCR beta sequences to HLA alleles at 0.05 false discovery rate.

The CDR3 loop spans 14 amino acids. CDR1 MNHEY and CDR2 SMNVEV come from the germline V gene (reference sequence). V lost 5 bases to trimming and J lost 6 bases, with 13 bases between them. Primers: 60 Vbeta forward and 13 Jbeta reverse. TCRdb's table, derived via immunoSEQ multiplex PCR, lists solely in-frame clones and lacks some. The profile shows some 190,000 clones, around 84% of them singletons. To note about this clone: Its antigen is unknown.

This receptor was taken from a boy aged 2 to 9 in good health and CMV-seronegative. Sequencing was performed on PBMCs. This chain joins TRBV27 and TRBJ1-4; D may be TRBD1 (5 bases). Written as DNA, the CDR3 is TGTGCCAGCAGTCCCAGGGTATTCGATGAAAAACTGTTTTTT. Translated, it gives CASSPRVFDEKLFF.